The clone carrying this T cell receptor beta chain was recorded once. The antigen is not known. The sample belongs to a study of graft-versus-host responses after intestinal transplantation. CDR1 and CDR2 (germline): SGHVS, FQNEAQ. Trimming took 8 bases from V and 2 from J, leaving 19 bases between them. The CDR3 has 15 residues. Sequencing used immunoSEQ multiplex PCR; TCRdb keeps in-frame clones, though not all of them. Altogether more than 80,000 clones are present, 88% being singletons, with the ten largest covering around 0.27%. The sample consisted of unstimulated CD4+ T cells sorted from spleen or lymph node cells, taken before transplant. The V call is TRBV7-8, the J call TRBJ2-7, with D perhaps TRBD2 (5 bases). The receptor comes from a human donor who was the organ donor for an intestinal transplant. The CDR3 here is CASAARLGGPYEQYF. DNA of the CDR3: TGTGCCAGCGCCGCACGCCTAGGAGGTCCCTACGAGCAGTACTTC. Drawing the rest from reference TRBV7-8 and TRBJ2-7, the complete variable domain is GAGVSQSPRYKVAKRGQDVALRCDPISGHVSLFWYQQALGQGPEFLTYFQNEAQLDKSGLPSDRFFAERPEGSVSTLKIQRTQQEDSAVYLCASAARLGGPYEQYFGPGTRLTVT.